This T cell receptor beta chain was identified during a study of blood T cells in healthy people across ages. Primed by a sample-barcoded 5' primer and a J-beta primer mix, a second PCR proceeded for about 6 to 11 cycles. TCRdb processed the 5' RACE reads anew with MiXCR; each CDR3 protein has one entry. The data hold over a million distinct CDR3 sequences, with around 55% observed a single time. The CDR3 length is 17 residues. Germline CDR1 and CDR2: SQVTM and ANQGSEA. Trimming left V 4 bases short and J 2 bases short, with 23 bases between. This clonotype was obtained from a young man in good health. Input material: blood. V and J are TRBV29-1 and TRBJ1-1, with a tentative D call TRBD1 (6 bases). This chain's CDR3 is CSVVQGRGAVINTEAFF. CDR3 bases: TGCAGCGTTGTTCAGGGGCGGGGGGCGGTAATAAACACTGAAGCTTTCTTT.